The 32 T cell receptor beta chains reported below all come from one sample, sequenced in a study of response to subunit inactivated influenza vaccine. Each CDR3 protein gets one entry after TCRdb re-called the RT-PCR reads with MiXCR. The table records more than 450,000 distinct CDR3 sequences, less than 8% of them present only once. The specimen comprised PBMCs from blood, sampled around 25 months after vaccination. Source of these receptors: a man aged 50 to 69 who received an inactivated influenza vaccine.

About this clonotype: A read error may explain this, as a much larger clone is one base away. This chain connects TRBV5-1 to TRBJ2-1; D is possibly TRBD2 (5 bases). Germline V gene lookup returns CDR1 SGHRS and CDR2 YFSETQ. Trimming stripped 4 bases from V and 5 bases from J, with 16 bases between. The CDR3 consists of 15 residues. The CDR3 region has the DNA TGCGCCAGCAGCCAACTAGTTGGCCGAAACAATGAGCAGTTCTTC. This sequence encodes CASSQLVGRNNEQFF.

In this sample, this clonotype turned up many times. This rearrangement joins TRBV20-1 to TRBJ1-5; possibly TRBD1 for D (6 bases). The CDR3 sequence is 15 residues long. The V and J ends lost 6 bases and 1 base respectively, with 16 bases between them. Per germline, CDR1 DFQATT and CDR2 SNEGSKA (reference sequence). DNA of the CDR3: TGCAGTGCCCGGAAACAGGGTCTGAGCAATCAGCCCCAGCATTTT. Residues: CSARKQGLSNQPQHF.

This clonotype was picked up a small number of times. The chain links TRBV5-1 to TRBJ1-1; D gene unclear. The germline V and J ends were trimmed by 0 bases and 0 bases, with 9 bases remaining between them. Per the germline V gene, CDR1 is SGHRS and CDR2 is YFSETQ. CDR3 size: 15 residues. CDR3 DNA: TGCGCCAGCAGCTTGGGATCAGCCATGAACACTGAAGCTTTCTTT. It translates to CASSLGSAMNTEAFF.

The chain combines TRBV24-1 with TRBJ2-3, with D uncertain. The germline V gene encodes CDR1 KGHDR and CDR2 SFDVKD. This CDR3 is 15 amino acids long. V shed 4 bases and J shed 0 bases, with 10 bases lying between them. As DNA, the CDR3 is TGTGCCACCAGTGACTTCCAGGCTAGCACAGATACGCAGTATTTT. Translation: CATSDFQASTDTQYF.

This clonotype came up many times. This chain joins TRBV10-2 and TRBJ2-5; D is unresolved. Per germline, CDR1 WSHSY and CDR2 SAAADI. V was clipped by 3 bases and J by 5 bases, with 4 bases between them. The CDR3 length is 11 residues. The CDR3 nucleotides read TGCGCCAGCAGTGAATTGGAGACCCAGTACTTC. Residues: CASSELETQYF.

This clonotype was picked up many times. The chain employs TRBV7-8 and TRBJ1-1; TRBD1 matches 7 bases. Trimming removed 5 bases from V and 4 bases from J; junction bases left unmatched: 13. Looked up from germline, CDR1 is SGHVS and CDR2 is FQNEAQ. The CDR3 contains 16 residues. This CDR3 reads CASSLRPGTDFTEAFF. CDR3 nucleotide sequence: TGTGCCAGCAGCCTACGACCCGGGACAGACTTCACTGAAGCTTTCTTT.

This clonotype was observed a handful of times. The chain carries TRBV4-2 and TRBJ2-3; 11 bases are a match to TRBD2. V gave up 0 bases and J gave up 2 bases; unmatched junction bases: 4. This CDR3 has 17 residues. CDR1 and CDR2 from the germline V gene are LGHNA and YNFKEQ. Here the CDR3 reads CASSQEASGGITDTQYF. For the CDR3, the DNA is TGTGCCAGCAGCCAAGAGGCTAGCGGGGGGATCACAGATACGCAGTATTTT.

This clonotype was recorded a few times. The V gene is TRBV12-3 or TRBV12-4, the J gene TRBJ1-6; D may be TRBD1 (6 bases). V was trimmed by 3 bases and J by 10 bases, leaving 10 bases between them. The CDR3 runs 13 residues. The CDR3 loop reads CASSFPGGSPLHF. The DNA of the CDR3 is TGTGCCAGCAGTTTTCCGGGGGGCTCACCCCTCCACTTT.

The sample holds many counts of this clonotype. The V and J genes are TRBV5-5 and TRBJ2-1, with D tentatively TRBD1 (6 bases). The CDR3 is 13 residues long. V was cut by 4 bases and J by 5 bases, with 10 bases left in between. CDR1 and CDR2 from the germline V gene are SGHKS and YYEKEE (reference sequence). The CDR3 sequence is CASSARTDNEQFF. CDR3 DNA: TGTGCCAGCAGCGCTCGGACAGACAATGAGCAGTTCTTC.

The rearrangement links TRBV20-1 to TRBJ1-1; D is undetermined. CDR3 length equals 13 residues. Trimming cost V 1 base and J 0 bases, with 6 bases left between them. Germline V gene data show CDR1 as DFQATT and CDR2 as SNEGSKA (reference sequence). CDR3 amino acids: CSARVSMNTEAFF. The CDR3 nucleotides read TGCAGTGCTAGAGTGAGCATGAACACTGAAGCTTTCTTT.

The CDR3 sequence: CASSTETWGYGTPRSDYGYTF. For the CDR3, the DNA is TGTGCCAGCAGCACCGAGACTTGGGGGTACGGTACCCCTAGGTCGGACTATGGCTACACCTTC. The J gene is TRBJ1-2, the V gene TRBV11-1; D possibly corresponds to TRBD1 (5 bases). Trimming took 5 bases from V and 3 from J, leaving 34 bases between them. Per the germline V gene, CDR1 is SGHAT and CDR2 is FQDESV (reference sequence). CDR3 length: 21 residues.

This clonotype came up many times. This chain links TRBV6-1 with TRBJ2-7; D perhaps matches TRBD2 (6 bases). The V end was cut by 6 bases, the J end by 7 bases, with 19 bases between. CDR1 and CDR2 from the germline V gene are MNHNS and SASEGT. The CDR3 runs 14 residues. CDR3 nucleotides: TGTGCCAGCAGCGGCGGGGCTGGGATTGAAGAGCAGTACTTC. Protein product: CASSGGAGIEEQYF.

V usage is TRBV5-4 and J usage is TRBJ2-7, with D unresolved. Germline V gene lookup returns CDR1 SGHNT and CDR2 YYREEE (reference sequence). The CDR3 contains 16 residues. V lost 0 bases and J 3 bases, leaving 16 bases between the germline ends. This CDR3 reads CASSLGYRNLDYEQYF. The CDR3 DNA reads TGTGCCAGCAGCTTGGGATACAGAAACTTGGACTACGAGCAGTACTTC.

The chain joins TRBV6-5 to TRBJ1-1; 11 bases are shared with TRBD1. V shed 4 bases and J 13 bases; nucleotides not matched to a gene: 11. The germline CDR1 and CDR2 sequences are MNHEY and SVGAGI. This CDR3 is 14 amino acids long. CDR3 DNA sequence: TGTGCCAGCAGTTCCCCCCGGGACAGGGGGTCAGATTTCTTT. Its protein product is CASSSPRDRGSDFF.

This clonotype was counted a few times. V gene TRBV4-2 combines with J gene TRBJ2-7; maybe TRBD1 (6 bases). Germline-derived CDR1 and CDR2 are LGHNA and YNFKEQ. V lost 0 bases and J lost 9, with 18 bases in between. The CDR3 contains 15 residues. The CDR3: CASSQEGGNRARQYF. The CDR3 coding sequence is TGTGCCAGCAGCCAAGAAGGGGGAAACAGGGCTAGGCAGTACTTC.

This clonotype was counted many times. V is TRBV10-3 and J is TRBJ1-2; no definite D call. Germline V gene sequence: CDR1 ENHRY, CDR2 SYGVKD. V was trimmed by 0 bases and J by 6 bases, leaving 11 bases between them. The CDR3 length is 14 residues. The CDR3 here is CAISESIAGDGYTF. The CDR3 DNA reads as TGTGCCATCAGTGAGTCGATTGCGGGAGATGGCTACACCTTC.

This rearrangement joins TRBV4-1 to TRBJ2-4, with D perhaps being TRBD1 or TRBD2 (5 bases each). Germline CDR1 is MGHRA and CDR2 is YSYEKL. Trimming removed 1 base at V and 3 bases at J, with 19 bases between. The CDR3 extends over 18 amino acids. The CDR3 protein is CASSQGLTRGAHKNIQYF. Written as DNA, the CDR3 is TGCGCCAGCAGCCAAGGCCTGACTCGGGGCGCCCACAAAAACATTCAGTACTTC.

The V call is TRBV5-1, the J call TRBJ2-3, with 8 bases lining up with TRBD2. Trimming removed 0 bases from V and 2 bases from J; junction bases left unmatched: 8. CDR1 SGHRS and CDR2 YFSETQ come from the germline V gene. CDR3 length: 17 residues. The CDR3 protein is CASSLAWSGGNTDTQYF. DNA of the CDR3: TGCGCCAGCAGCTTGGCCTGGAGCGGGGGAAACACAGATACGCAGTATTTT.

This clonotype turned up a few times. This chain joins TRBV7-2 and TRBJ2-3; 11 bases align to TRBD2. V was clipped by 5 bases and J by 2 bases; unmatched bases: 6. Germline values: CDR1 SGHTA, CDR2 FQGNSA. This CDR3 has 16 residues. The CDR3: CASSMTSGVSTDTQYF. The CDR3 bases are TGTGCCAGCAGCATGACTAGCGGGGTTTCCACAGATACGCAGTATTTT.

This clonotype was found a few times. The junction does not match germline at one end; this may be a read error. V is TRBV20-1 and J is TRBJ2-1; the match to TRBD2 covers 12 bases. Germline V gives CDR1 DFQATT, CDR2 SNEGSKA (reference sequence). This CDR3 region has 17 residues. CDR3 protein: CCARSQLTSGSPNEQFF. CDR3 nucleotide sequence: TGCTGTGCTAGATCGCAATTGACTAGCGGGAGCCCCAATGAGCAGTTCTTC.

This chain links TRBV6-5 with TRBJ1-1; D unresolved. Germline CDR1 MNHEY, CDR2 SVGAGI. V lost 4 bases and J 3 bases, leaving 12 bases between the germline ends. The CDR3 spans 14 residues. For the CDR3, the DNA is TGTGCCAGCAGTTCCCCGCTCTTTGACACTGAAGCTTTCTTT. Its translation is CASSSPLFDTEAFF.

The table lists this clonotype with a few counts. The chain combines TRBV12-3 or TRBV12-4 with TRBJ2-3; weak D call: TRBD2 (6 bases). Trimming removed 5 bases from V and 4 bases from J, with 19 bases in between. The length of the CDR3 is 16 residues. As DNA, the CDR3 is TGTGCCAGCAGTCCGGCAATCGGAGGGCGGGCAGATACGCAGTATTTT. Encoded protein: CASSPAIGGRADTQYF.

The chain combines TRBV6-1 with TRBJ1-2; D gene unclear. The CDR3 loop spans 14 amino acids. Trimming took 7 bases from V and 4 from J, leaving 16 bases between them. Germline loops: CDR1 MNHNS, CDR2 SASEGT. CDR3 sequence (DNA): TGTGCCAGCACCCAGGCAGTGTTGGGCTATGGCTACACCTTC. Amino acids: CASTQAVLGYGYTF.

This clonotype was picked up a small number of times. This chain uses TRBV29-1 with TRBJ1-2; 8 nucleotides align to TRBD1. The length of the CDR3 is 15 residues. J was trimmed by 3 bases and V by 6 bases; bases with no gene match: 12. From germline, CDR1 is SQVTM and CDR2 ANQGSEA. The CDR3 DNA reads as TGCAGCGTCGCCCCCGGGACAGGATTCTACTATGGCTACACCTTC. Protein sequence: CSVAPGTGFYYGYTF.

This clonotype was counted at least ten times. The chain employs TRBV7-2 and TRBJ2-2; 7 bases map to TRBD1. Per the germline V gene, CDR1 is SGHTA and CDR2 is FQGNSA. Unmatched junction bases numbered 10, after V lost 5 bases and J lost 7 bases. The CDR3 consists of 15 residues. In DNA, the CDR3 is TGTGCCAGCAGCCCTTGGACAGGAATGGTCGGGGAGCTGTTTTTT. Its protein is CASSPWTGMVGELFF.

The chain is built from TRBV12-3 or TRBV12-4 and TRBJ2-7, with unresolved D. The CDR3 runs to 15 residues. V was trimmed by 5 bases and J by 0 bases, leaving 14 bases between them. The DNA for the CDR3 is TGTGCCAGCAGTCCCCAGGTTATATTCTCCTACGAGCAGTACTTC. Amino acid sequence: CASSPQVIFSYEQYF.

This sequence joins TRBV7-2 and TRBJ2-5; D perhaps matches TRBD1 (5 bases). V gave up 3 bases and J gave up 5 bases, with 13 bases separating them. This CDR3 has 14 amino acids. Germline loops: CDR1 SGHTA, CDR2 FQGNSA. The DNA for the CDR3 is TGTGCCAGCAGCTTGAGACAGCTTCGGGAGACCCAGTACTTC. It yields the protein CASSLRQLRETQYF.

There are a few counts of this clonotype. CDR3 nucleotide sequence: TGTGCCAGCAGTTACCCCCAGGTGGGAGCGGGAGGTACCTACGAGCAGTACTTC. This codes for CASSYPQVGAGGTYEQYF. The J gene is TRBJ2-7, the V gene TRBV6-5; 9 bases are shared with TRBD2. CDR3 length: 18 amino acids. V was pared by 2 bases and J by 2 bases, with 13 bases of the junction left unmatched. The germline CDR1 and CDR2 sequences are MNHEY and SVGAGI.

In its sample, this clonotype was seen a few times. The CDR3 DNA is TGCGCCAGCAGCCCCCGGGGTGGAGACACCGGGGAGCTGTTTTTT. This translates into CASSPRGGDTGELFF. This sequence joins TRBV5-1 and TRBJ2-2, with D maybe TRBD2 (5 bases). Germline CDR1 is SGHRS and CDR2 is YFSETQ. This CDR3 region has 15 residues. V dropped 4 bases and J dropped 3 bases, with 13 bases sitting between them.

This clonotype was seen only a few times. The rearrangement links TRBV7-2 to TRBJ2-7, with D perhaps matching TRBD1 (6 bases). V shed 5 bases and J shed 1 base, with 12 bases lying between them. The CDR3 has 14 residues. Looked up from germline, CDR1 is SGHTA and CDR2 is FQGNSA. CDR3 sequence: CASSHGQRSYEQYF. In DNA, the CDR3 is TGTGCCAGCAGCCACGGACAGAGATCCTACGAGCAGTACTTC.

The rearrangement uses TRBV18 and TRBJ2-7; D gene uncertain. The V end lost 0 bases, the J end lost 2 bases, and 8 bases lay between the germline ends. Germline CDR1 KGHSH, CDR2 LQKENI. This CDR3 has 14 residues. CDR3 loop: CASSPPQITYEQYF. In nucleotides, the CDR3 is TGTGCCAGCTCACCACCCCAGATTACCTACGAGCAGTACTTC.

This clonotype occurred a few times. The genes are TRBV5-1 and TRBJ2-5; either TRBD1 or TRBD2 may supply D (5 bases each). This CDR3 has 15 amino acids. V was clipped by 4 bases and J by 2 bases, with 15 bases between them. Germline V gene lookup returns CDR1 SGHRS and CDR2 YFSETQ. For the CDR3, the DNA is TGCGCCAGCAGCCGGACCAGGGACCCGCAAGAGACCCAGTACTTC. Its protein product is CASSRTRDPQETQYF.